The rows below give T cell receptor beta chains drawn from one sample of a study of control samples from healthy donors and cancer patients. Produced via immunoSEQ multiplex PCR; TCRdb's table is partial and in-frame only. Altogether 150,000 to 200,000 clones are present, around nine tenths being singletons, with the ten largest covering about 12%. The sample was blood. Receptor source: a man aged 25 to 40 in good health. Each CDR3 is given with its conserved first and last residue. D genes are given only for firm matches. Some rows have no size entry. The others give once, few or many, or a class for an expanded clone.

clone size,D gene,J gene,V gene,CDR3 protein,CDR3 DNA
NA,TRBD1,TRBJ1-5,TRBV4-2,CASSHDTGGNQPQHF,TGTGCCAGCAGCCACGATACAGGGGGCAATCAGCCCCAGCATTTT
NA,NA,TRBJ1-2,TRBV5-5,CASSPEGNGYTF,TGTGCCAGCAGCCCCGAGGGAAATGGCTACACCTTC
once,TRBD1,TRBJ1-1,TRBV2,CASLGQGVNTEAFF,TGTGCCAGCCTGGGACAGGGTGTGAACACTGAAGCTTTCTTT
NA,NA,TRBJ2-1,TRBV2,CASSAPVLTAEKSYNEQFF,TGTGCCAGCAGTGCTCCGGTACTAACAGCGGAAAAAAGCTACAATGAGCAGTTCTTC
NA,NA,TRBJ2-2,TRBV7-9,CASSLAFGHAGELFF,TGTGCCAGCAGCTTAGCCTTCGGACACGCCGGGGAGCTGTTTTTT
NA,TRBD1,TRBJ1-5,TRBV2,CASSIGTEDQPQHF,TGTGCCAGCAGTATCGGGACAGAAGATCAGCCCCAGCATTTT
NA,TRBD1,TRBJ2-1,TRBV10-3,CAISDSMVQGALSSYNEQFF,TGTGCCATCAGTGACTCGATGGTACAGGGGGCACTAAGCTCCTACAATGAGCAGTTCTTC
NA,NA,TRBJ1-4,TRBV27,CASSLVGATNEKLFF,TGTGCCAGCAGTTTAGTAGGGGCAACTAATGAAAAACTGTTTTTT
NA,NA,TRBJ1-5,TRBV7-2,CASSLNPGLNSNQPQHF,TGTGCCAGCAGCTTAAATCCAGGGCTAAATAGCAATCAGCCCCAGCATTTT
NA,NA,TRBJ2-7,TRBV7-2,CASSLFGGPQYF,TGTGCCAGCAGCTTATTTGGAGGCCCGCAGTACTTC
NA,TRBD2,TRBJ2-1,TRBV19,CASTMGGVPYNEQFF,TGTGCCAGTACTATGGGGGGGGTCCCCTACAATGAGCAGTTCTTC
NA,NA,TRBJ2-1,TRBV11-2,CASSPNPTLTYNEQFF,TGTGCCAGCAGCCCCAATCCGACCCTCACCTACAATGAGCAGTTCTTC
NA,NA,TRBJ1-3,TRBV5-1,CASSLTTGGNTIYF,TGCGCCAGCAGCTTGACGACCGGCGGAAACACCATATATTTT
NA,NA,TRBJ1-1,TRBV11-2,CASSFVGGTEAFF,TGTGCCAGCAGCTTCGTAGGGGGCACTGAAGCTTTCTTT
few,TRBD2,TRBJ2-1,TRBV5-1,CASSASGSSYNEQFF,TGCGCCAGCAGCGCTAGCGGGAGCTCCTACAATGAGCAGTTCTTC
NA,NA,TRBJ2-1,TRBV7-9,CASSLQWGEQFF,TGTGCCAGCAGCTTACAATGGGGTGAGCAGTTCTTC
NA,NA,TRBJ1-1,TRBV28,CASSFGGNTEAFF,TGTGCCAGCAGTTTCGGGGGGAACACTGAAGCTTTCTTT
NA,NA,TRBJ1-5,TRBV27,CASSLAGDNQPQHF,TGTGCCAGCAGTTTAGCAGGGGACAATCAGCCCCAGCATTTT
few,NA,TRBJ1-5,TRBV19,CASSTATYTPQHF,TGTGCCAGTAGTACCGCGACTTATACTCCCCAGCATTTT
NA,NA,TRBJ1-3,TRBV6-2/TRBV6-3,CASSYGASGNTIYF,TGTGCCAGCAGTTACGGGGCCTCTGGAAACACCATATATTTT
NA,TRBD1,TRBJ1-3,TRBV6-2/TRBV6-3,CASSYSGTGHGNTIYF,TGTGCCAGCAGTTACTCCGGGACAGGGCATGGAAACACCATATATTTT
NA,NA,TRBJ1-5,TRBV6-2/TRBV6-3,CASSTIPHGNQPQHF,TGTGCCAGCAGTACGATCCCCCATGGCAATCAGCCCCAGCATTTT